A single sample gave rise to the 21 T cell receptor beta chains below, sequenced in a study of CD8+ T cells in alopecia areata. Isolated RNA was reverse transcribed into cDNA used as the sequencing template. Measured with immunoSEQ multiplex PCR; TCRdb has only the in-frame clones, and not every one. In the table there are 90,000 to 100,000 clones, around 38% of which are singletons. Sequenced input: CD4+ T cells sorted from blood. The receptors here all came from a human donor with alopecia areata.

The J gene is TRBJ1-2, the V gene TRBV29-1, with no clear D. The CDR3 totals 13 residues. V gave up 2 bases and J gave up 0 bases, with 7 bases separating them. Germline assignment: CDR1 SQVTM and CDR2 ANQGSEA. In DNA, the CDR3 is TGCAGCGTTGAATTCGTCCCTAACTATGGCTACACCTTC. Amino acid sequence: CSVEFVPNYGYTF. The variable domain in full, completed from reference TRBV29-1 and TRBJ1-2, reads SAVISQKPSRDICQRGTSLTIQCQVDSQVTMMFWYRQQPGQSLTLIATANQGSEATYESGFVIDKFPISRPNLTFSTLTVSNMSPEDSSIYLCSVEFVPNYGYTFGSGTRLTVV.

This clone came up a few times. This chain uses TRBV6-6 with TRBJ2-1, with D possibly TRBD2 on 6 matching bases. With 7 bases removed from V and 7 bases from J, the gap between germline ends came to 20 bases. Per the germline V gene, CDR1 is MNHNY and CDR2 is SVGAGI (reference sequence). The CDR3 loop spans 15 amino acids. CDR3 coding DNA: TGTGCCAGCAAAACCGAAGGCGGGATAACGAATGAGCAGTTCTTC. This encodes CASKTEGGITNEQFF.

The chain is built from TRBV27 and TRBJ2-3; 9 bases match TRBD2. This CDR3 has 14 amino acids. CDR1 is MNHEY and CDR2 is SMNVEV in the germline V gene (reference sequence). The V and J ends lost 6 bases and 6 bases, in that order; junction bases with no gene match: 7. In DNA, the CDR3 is TGTGCCAGCAGGATGCGGGGGGGCCTGGATACGCAGTATTTT. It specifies CASRMRGGLDTQYF.

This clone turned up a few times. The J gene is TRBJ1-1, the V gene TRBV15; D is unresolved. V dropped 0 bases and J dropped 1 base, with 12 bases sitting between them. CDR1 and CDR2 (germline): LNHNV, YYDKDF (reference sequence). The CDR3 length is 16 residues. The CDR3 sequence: CATSRDWAKGNTEAFF. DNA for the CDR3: TGTGCCACCAGCAGAGATTGGGCCAAGGGGAACACTGAAGCTTTCTTT.

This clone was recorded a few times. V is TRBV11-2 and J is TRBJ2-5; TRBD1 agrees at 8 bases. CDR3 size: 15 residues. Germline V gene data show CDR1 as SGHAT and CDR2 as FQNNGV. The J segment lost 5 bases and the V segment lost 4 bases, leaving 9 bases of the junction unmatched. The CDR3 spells CASSSYRGRRETQYF. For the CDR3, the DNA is TGTGCCAGCAGCTCGTACAGGGGGAGAAGGGAGACCCAGTACTTC.

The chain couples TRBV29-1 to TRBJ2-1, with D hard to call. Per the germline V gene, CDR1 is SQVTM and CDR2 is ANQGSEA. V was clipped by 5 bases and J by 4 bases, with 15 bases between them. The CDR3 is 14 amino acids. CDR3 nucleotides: TGCAGCGTTCAAATGGCCGTGATTTACAATGAGCAGTTCTTC. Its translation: CSVQMAVIYNEQFF.

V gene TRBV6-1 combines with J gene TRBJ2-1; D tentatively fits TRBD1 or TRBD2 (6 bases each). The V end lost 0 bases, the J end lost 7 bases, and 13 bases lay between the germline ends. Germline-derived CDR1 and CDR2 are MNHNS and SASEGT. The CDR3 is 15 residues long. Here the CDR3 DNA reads TGTGCCAGCAGTGAAGCGTGGGGGGCATGGAATGAGCAGTTCTTC. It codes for CASSEAWGAWNEQFF.

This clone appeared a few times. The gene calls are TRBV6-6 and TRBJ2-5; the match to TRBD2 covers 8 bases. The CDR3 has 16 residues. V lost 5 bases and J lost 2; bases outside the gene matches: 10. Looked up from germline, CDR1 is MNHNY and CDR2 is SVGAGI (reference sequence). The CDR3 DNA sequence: TGTGCCAGCAGTACTCCCCTACTAGCGGCTCAAGAGACCCAGTACTTC. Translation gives CASSTPLLAAQETQYF.

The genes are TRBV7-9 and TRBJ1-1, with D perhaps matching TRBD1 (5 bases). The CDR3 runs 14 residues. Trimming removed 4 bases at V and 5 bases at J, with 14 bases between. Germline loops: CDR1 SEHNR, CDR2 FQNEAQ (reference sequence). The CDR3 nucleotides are TGTGCCAGCAGCTCTACTCAGGGATCAACTGAAGCTTTCTTT. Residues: CASSSTQGSTEAFF.

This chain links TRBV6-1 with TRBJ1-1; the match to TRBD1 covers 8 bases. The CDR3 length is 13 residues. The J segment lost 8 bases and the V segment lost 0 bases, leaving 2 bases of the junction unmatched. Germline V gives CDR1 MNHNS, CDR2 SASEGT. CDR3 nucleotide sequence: TGTGCCAGCAGTGAAGCCCACAGGGGGGAAGCTTTCTTT. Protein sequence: CASSEAHRGEAFF.

Here the CDR3 DNA reads TGTGCCAGCTCACCACTTCCACAGGCGATTGGGACCAATGAGCAGTTCTTC. Its protein is CASSPLPQAIGTNEQFF. The chain uses TRBV18 and TRBJ2-1; D tentatively fits TRBD1 or TRBD2 (5 bases each). Germline V lookup: CDR1 KGHSH, CDR2 LQKENI. Trimming pared 1 base from V and 6 bases from J, leaving 19 bases between. This CDR3 region has 17 residues. Together with reference TRBV18 and TRBJ2-1, the CDR3 gives the full variable domain: NAGVMQNPRHLVRRRGQEARLRCSPMKGHSHVYWYRQLPEEGLKFMVYLQKENIIDESGMPKERFSAEFPKEGPSILRIQQVVRGDSAAYFCASSPLPQAIGTNEQFFGPGTRLTVL.

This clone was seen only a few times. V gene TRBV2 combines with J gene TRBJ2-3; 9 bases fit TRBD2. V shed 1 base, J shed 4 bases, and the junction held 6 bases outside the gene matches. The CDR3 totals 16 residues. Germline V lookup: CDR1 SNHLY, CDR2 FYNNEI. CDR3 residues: CASSEGRLAGADTQYF. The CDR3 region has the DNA TGTGCCAGCAGTGAAGGGCGGTTAGCGGGAGCAGATACGCAGTATTTT. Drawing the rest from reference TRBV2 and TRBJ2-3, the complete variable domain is EPEVTQTPSHQVTQMGQEVILRCVPISNHLYFYWYRQILGQKVEFLVSFYNNEISEKSEIFDDQFSVERPDGSNFTLKIRSTKLEDSAMYFCASSEGRLAGADTQYFGPGTRLTVL.

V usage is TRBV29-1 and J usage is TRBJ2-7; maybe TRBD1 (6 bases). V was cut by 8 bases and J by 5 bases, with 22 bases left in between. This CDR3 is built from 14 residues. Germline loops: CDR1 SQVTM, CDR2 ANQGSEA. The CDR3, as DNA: TGCAGCACCGGCCAACAGGGATTTGTGGACGAGCAGTACTTC. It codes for CSTGQQGFVDEQYF.

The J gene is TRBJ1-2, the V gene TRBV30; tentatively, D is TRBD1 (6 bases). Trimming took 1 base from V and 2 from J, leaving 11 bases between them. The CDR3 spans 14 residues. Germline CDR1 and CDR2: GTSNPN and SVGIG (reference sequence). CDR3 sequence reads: CAWSAGRGNYGYTF. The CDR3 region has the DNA TGTGCCTGGAGTGCTGGCAGGGGCAACTATGGCTACACCTTC.

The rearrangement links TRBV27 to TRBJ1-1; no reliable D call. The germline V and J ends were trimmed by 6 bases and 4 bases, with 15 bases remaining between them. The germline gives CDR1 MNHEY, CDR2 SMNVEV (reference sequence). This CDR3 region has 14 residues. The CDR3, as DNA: TGTGCCAGCAGCCCCCCTGCGCGTAGCACTGAAGCTTTCTTT. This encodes CASSPPARSTEAFF.

CDR3 loop: CATSARDRSHEQYF. The DNA for the CDR3 is TGTGCCACCAGCGCCCGGGACAGGTCCCACGAGCAGTACTTC. The V and J genes are TRBV15 and TRBJ2-7; 8 bases align to TRBD1. This CDR3 contains 14 residues. The germline CDR1 and CDR2 sequences are LNHNV and YYDKDF (reference sequence). V lost 5 bases and J lost 5; bases outside the gene matches: 8.

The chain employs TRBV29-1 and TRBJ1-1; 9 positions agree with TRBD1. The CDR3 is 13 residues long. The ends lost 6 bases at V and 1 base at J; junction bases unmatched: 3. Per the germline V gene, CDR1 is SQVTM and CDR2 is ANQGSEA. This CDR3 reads CSVGTGTNTEAFF. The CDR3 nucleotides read TGCAGCGTCGGGACAGGGACGAACACTGAAGCTTTCTTT.

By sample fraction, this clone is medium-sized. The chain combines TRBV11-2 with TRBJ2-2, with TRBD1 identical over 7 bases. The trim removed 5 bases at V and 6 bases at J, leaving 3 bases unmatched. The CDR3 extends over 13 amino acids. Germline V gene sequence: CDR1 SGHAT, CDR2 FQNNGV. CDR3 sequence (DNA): TGTGCCAGCAGCCTCGACAGGGCCGGGGAGCTGTTTTTT. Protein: CASSLDRAGELFF.

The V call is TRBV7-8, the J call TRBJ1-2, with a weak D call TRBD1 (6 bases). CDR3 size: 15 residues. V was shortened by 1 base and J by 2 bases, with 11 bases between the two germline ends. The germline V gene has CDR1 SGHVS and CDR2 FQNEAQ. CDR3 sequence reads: CASSLVGGANYGYTF. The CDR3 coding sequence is TGTGCCAGCAGCTTAGTCGGGGGCGCAAACTATGGCTACACCTTC.

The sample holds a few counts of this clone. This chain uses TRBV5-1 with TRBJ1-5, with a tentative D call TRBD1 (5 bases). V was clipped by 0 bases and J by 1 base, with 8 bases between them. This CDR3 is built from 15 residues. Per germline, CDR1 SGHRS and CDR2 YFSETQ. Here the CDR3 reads CASSLVGGSNQPQHF. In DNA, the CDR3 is TGCGCCAGCAGCTTGGTCGGGGGGAGCAATCAGCCCCAGCATTTT.

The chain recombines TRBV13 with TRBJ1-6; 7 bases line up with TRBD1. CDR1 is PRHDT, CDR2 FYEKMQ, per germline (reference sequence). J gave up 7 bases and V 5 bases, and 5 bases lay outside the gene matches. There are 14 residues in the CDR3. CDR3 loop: CASSPGTENSPLHF. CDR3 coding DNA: TGTGCCAGCAGCCCAGGGACAGAGAATTCACCCCTCCACTTT.